This T cell receptor beta chain was sequenced during a study of blood T cell repertoires in COVID-19. Study-wide context: Sites in the United States, Italy and Spain provided acute and convalescent COVID-19 samples.

Germline CDR1 SGHTS, CDR2 YDEGEE. The CDR3 is made up of 15 amino acids. V gave up 0 bases and J gave up 4 bases; unmatched junction bases: 6. TCRdb keeps only in-frame clones here, not all; method: immunoSEQ multiplex PCR. The table includes around 90,000 clones, roughly four fifths detected once. This clone was detected once. The J gene is TRBJ1-2, the V gene TRBV5-8, with 7 bases that match TRBD1. The sample consisted of peripheral blood. The receptor was derived from a human donor in a cohort sampled during active COVID-19. CDR3 amino acids: CASSLGDRVGYGYTF. The DNA of the CDR3 is TGTGCCAGCAGCTTGGGAGACAGGGTCGGCTATGGCTACACCTTC.